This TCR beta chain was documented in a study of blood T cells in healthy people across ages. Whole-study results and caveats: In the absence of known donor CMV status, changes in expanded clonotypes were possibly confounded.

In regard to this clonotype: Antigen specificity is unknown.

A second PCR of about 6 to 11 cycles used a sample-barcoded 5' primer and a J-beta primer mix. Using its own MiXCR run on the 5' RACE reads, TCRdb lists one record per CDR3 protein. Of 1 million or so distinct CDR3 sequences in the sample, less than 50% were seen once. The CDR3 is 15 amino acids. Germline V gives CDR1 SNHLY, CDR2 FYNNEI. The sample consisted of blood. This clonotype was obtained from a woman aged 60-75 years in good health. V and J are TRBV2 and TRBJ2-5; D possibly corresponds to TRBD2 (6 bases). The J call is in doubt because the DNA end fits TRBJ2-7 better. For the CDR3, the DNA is TGTGCCAGCAGTGAGGGACTCCTGGAATCCTACGAGCAGTACTTC. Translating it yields CASSEGLLESYEQYF.